This TCR delta chain is drawn from a study of gamma-delta T cells after stem cell transplantation. This clone is termed medium-sized. TCRdb reanalysed the RT-PCR reads via CATT. The sample lists about 3,200 delta-chain clones; just under 2% were seen once. The CDR3 spans 23 residues. CDR1 and CDR2 (germline): GEAIGNYY, EKD. The J segment lost 1 base and the V segment lost 0 bases, leaving 22 bases of the junction unmatched. This TCR was sampled from a human donor. It is not recorded whose cells these are; they may come from a transplant donor. The chain couples TRDV2 to TRDJ1; TRDD3 matches 13 bases. Sequencing input: gamma-delta T cells. In DNA, the CDR3 is TGTGCCTGTGACACCGTATCTTCCTACGTCTATACTGGGGGATACGAGTCCACCGATAAACTCATCTTT. This translates into CACDTVSSYVYTGGYESTDKLIF.